Listed below are T cell receptor beta chains from one sample, sequenced in a study of blood T cell repertoires in COVID-19. This table comes from immunoSEQ multiplex PCR, and its TCRdb copy is limited to in-frame clones, with some not included. The sample includes tens of thousands of clones, 90% to 95% of them seen just once. The sample comprised peripheral blood. Receptor source: a man aged 55 to 70 with active or convalescent COVID-19. Both conserved end residues are part of each CDR3. D genes are given only for firm matches.

TRBJ2-7	TRBV4-1	TRBD1	TGCGCCAGCAGCTCGTCACAGGGGATCCAATACGAGCAGTACTTC	CASSSSQGIQYEQYF
TRBJ2-3	TRBV18	-	TGTGCCAGCTCACCGGGGGACTTCACAGATACGCAGTATTTT	CASSPGDFTDTQYF
TRBJ2-2	TRBV19	-	TGTGCCAGTGGTTCCAGGGCGATGACTGGGACCGGGGAGCTGTTTTTT	CASGSRAMTGTGELFF
TRBJ2-1	TRBV7-2	TRBD2	TGTGCCAGCGCCATCGGACTAGCGATCTACAATGAGCAGTTCTTC	CASAIGLAIYNEQFF
TRBJ2-1	TRBV7-9	TRBD1	TGTGCCAGCAGCTTAAAGGGACAGCGAACAAATGAGCAGTTCTTC	CASSLKGQRTNEQFF
TRBJ1-6	TRBV6-5	TRBD1	TGTGCCAGCAGAGACAGGGAGACGTATAATTCACCCCTCCACTTT	CASRDRETYNSPLHF
TRBJ1-2	TRBV6-5	-	TGTGCCAGCAGTAAATCCGGGACTTCGGGAGGCTACACCTTC	CASSKSGTSGGYTF
TRBJ2-1	TRBV29-1	-	TGCAGCGTTGATAATCACGGGACCTACAATGAGCAGTTCTTC	CSVDNHGTYNEQFF
TRBJ1-2	TRBV27	-	TGTGCCAGCAGTAGGGGGGGCTACACCTTC	CASSRGGYTF
TRBJ2-1	TRBV4-3	TRBD2	TGCGCCAGCAGCCAGCGGGGGGGTTCCTACAATGAGCAGTTCTTC	CASSQRGGSYNEQFF